This TCR beta chain was sequenced for a study of blood T cell repertoires in COVID-19. Profiling relied on immunoSEQ multiplex PCR, and the TCRdb table lists in-frame clones only, not all of them. The table has about 280,000 clones, 83% seen once. The CDR3 is 14 residues long. From germline, CDR1 is SGHTA and CDR2 FQGNSA. J lost 1 base, V lost 4 bases, and 0 bases had no gene match. What was sequenced was peripheral blood. The source of this sequence is a woman aged 45-65 years who had recovered from COVID-19. The rearrangement links TRBV7-2 to TRBJ1-4; 7 bases line up with TRBD1. CDR3 sequence (DNA): TGTGCCAGCAGCTCAGGGGGAACTAATGAAAAACTGTTTTTT. This codes for CASSSGGTNEKLFF.